These 21 T cell receptor beta chains were all obtained from the same sample, sequenced in a study of STAT5B mutations in CD4+ large granular lymphocyte leukemia (dated by TCRdb to between 2021 and 2023). Library generation was performed with the immunoSEQ multiplex PCR assay. TCRdb took this table from immuneACCESS and kept in-frame rearrangements with V and J called. Such tables lack part of the clones; where checked against another copy, unresolved V genes explain under half of the gap, and the rest is unexplained. The sample table contains tens of thousands of clones; only one count was recorded for 70% to 85% of them. Approximately 6.2% of the sample comes from the top ten. Sequenced sample: CD4+ T cells from blood buffy coats. The source is a human donor in good health.

V is TRBV5-4 and J is TRBJ1-3, with unresolved D. V was cut by 4 bases and J by 2 bases, with 10 bases left in between. CDR3 length equals 14 residues. In germline, CDR1 is SGHNT, CDR2 YYREEE (reference sequence). The CDR3 reads CASSDWFAGNTIYF. For the CDR3, the DNA is TGTGCCAGCAGCGACTGGTTTGCTGGAAACACCATATATTTT.

The chain recombines TRBV28 with TRBJ1-1; a weak D match, TRBD1 (5 bases). The CDR3 covers 14 residues. Germline loops: CDR1 MDHEN, CDR2 SYDVKM. V gave up 6 bases and J gave up 7 bases, with 18 bases separating them. Here the CDR3 DNA reads TGTGCCAGCAGCCGCGGAGGAGGGGTGATTGAAGCTTTCTTT. The encoded protein is CASSRGGGVIEAFF.

The chain uses TRBV5-1 and TRBJ2-7; D is unclear. Germline CDR1 is SGHRS and CDR2 is YFSETQ. The length of the CDR3 is 11 residues. The ends were cut back, 5 bases at V and 2 bases at J, with 5 bases in the middle. DNA for the CDR3: TGCGCCAGCAGACTCGCCTACGAGCAGTACGTC. This gives the protein CASRLAYEQYV.

The DNA of the CDR3 is TGTGCCAGCAGCCCAAACCTCTTGACCCTTTCCGATGAGCAGTTCTTC. Amino acid sequence: CASSPNLLTLSDEQFF. The V and J genes are TRBV11-2 and TRBJ2-1; D remains ambiguous. Germline V gene sequence: CDR1 SGHAT, CDR2 FQNNGV. V lost 5 bases to trimming and J lost 8 bases, with 22 bases between them. The CDR3 extends over 16 amino acids. Together with reference TRBV11-2 and TRBJ2-1, the CDR3 gives the full variable domain: EAGVAQSPRYKIIEKRQSVAFWCNPISGHATLYWYQQILGQGPKLLIQFQNNGVVDDSQLPKDRFSAERLKGVDSTLKIQPAKLEDSAVYLCASSPNLLTLSDEQFFGPGTRLTVL.

The V gene is TRBV7-2, the J gene TRBJ1-1; D may be TRBD1 (6 bases). The CDR3 covers 13 residues. Trimming shortened V by 1 base and J by 10 bases, and 13 bases separated the two germline ends. Germline V gene sequence: CDR1 SGHTA, CDR2 FQGNSA. CDR3 coding DNA: TGTGCCAGCAGCTTAGATACAGGGTCGGGAGCTTTCTTT. The encoded protein is CASSLDTGSGAFF.

The chain carries TRBV5-6 and TRBJ1-2; D might be TRBD1 (6 bases). Germline V CDR1 and CDR2: SGHDT, YYEEEE. The CDR3 spans 15 residues. Trimming removed 1 base at V and 0 bases at J, with 10 bases between. CDR3 in amino acids: CASSLQGLANYGYTF. CDR3 nucleotide sequence: TGTGCCAGCAGCTTGCAGGGGCTAGCTAACTATGGCTACACCTTC.

J is TRBJ2-3 and V is TRBV4-3; TRBD2 matches 8 bases. Germline V gene sequence: CDR1 LGHNA, CDR2 YSLEER. The CDR3 has 20 amino acids. The ends lost 4 bases at V and 0 bases at J; junction bases unmatched: 18. CDR3 sequence reads: CASSRFFGPGGNPSTDTQYF. The CDR3 coding sequence is TGCGCCAGCAGCCGCTTTTTTGGGCCGGGGGGGAATCCTAGCACAGATACGCAGTATTTT.

V usage is TRBV7-2 and J usage is TRBJ2-7; 10 nucleotides line up with TRBD2. The CDR3 sequence is 15 residues long. Germline V lookup: CDR1 SGHTA, CDR2 FQGNSA. The V and J ends lost 1 base and 6 bases, in that order; junction bases with no gene match: 6. CDR3 in amino acids: CASSLEPSGGSEQYF. The CDR3 DNA follows: TGTGCCAGCAGCTTAGAGCCTAGCGGGGGTAGCGAGCAGTACTTC.

V usage is TRBV29-1 and J usage is TRBJ2-2; 7 nucleotides line up with TRBD1. With 4 bases clipped from V and 7 bases from J, the junction kept 9 bases outside the gene matches. CDR3 length: 14 amino acids. Per the germline V gene, CDR1 is SQVTM and CDR2 is ANQGSEA. The CDR3 here is CSVAKQGRGGELFF. In DNA, the CDR3 is TGCAGCGTTGCCAAACAGGGGAGAGGCGGGGAGCTGTTTTTT.

The chain joins TRBV5-1 to TRBJ2-1; 7 nucleotides align to TRBD1. There are 17 residues in the CDR3. Trimming took 4 bases from V and 4 from J; bases not matched to a gene: 14. Germline values: CDR1 SGHRS, CDR2 YFSETQ. The CDR3 DNA reads as TGCGCCAGCAGCAACGGACAGGCTGCGAACTTTTACAATGAGCAGTTCTTC. Its protein product is CASSNGQAANFYNEQFF.

V usage is TRBV2 and J usage is TRBJ2-6; 9 nucleotides agree with TRBD1. The germline V gene encodes CDR1 SNHLY and CDR2 FYNNEI. After removal of 4 bases from V and 0 bases from J, the junction contained 13 bases not matched to a gene. CDR3 length: 20 amino acids. The CDR3 reads CASSVHGQGTLLSGANVLTF. CDR3 sequence (DNA): TGTGCCAGCAGTGTCCATGGACAGGGGACGTTGCTCTCTGGGGCCAACGTCCTGACTTTC.

V is TRBV7-9 and J is TRBJ2-7; perhaps D is TRBD1 or TRBD2 (5 bases each). The germline gives CDR1 SEHNR, CDR2 FQNEAQ (reference sequence). The CDR3 runs 14 residues. Trimming left V 1 base short and J 0 bases short, with 7 bases between. The CDR3 DNA reads TGTGCCAGCAGCTTAGGAGGGACCTCCTACGAGCAGTACTTC. Translating gives CASSLGGTSYEQYF. The full variable domain, its missing parts supplied by reference TRBV7-9 and TRBJ2-7, is DTGVSQNPRHKITKRGQNVTFRCDPISEHNRLYWYRQTLGQGPEFLTYFQNEAQLEKSRLLSDRFSAERPKGSFSTLEIQRTEQGDSAMYLCASSLGGTSYEQYFGPGTRLTVT.

The chain recombines TRBV6-1 with TRBJ2-7, with no clear D. Germline CDR1 MNHNS, CDR2 SASEGT. Trimming took off 7 bases at V and 3 bases at J, with 4 bases between the two ends. This CDR3 spans 10 amino acids. CDR3 protein: CASMGYEQYV. The DNA of the CDR3 is TGTGCCAGCATGGGCTACGAGCAGTACGTC.

This clone was found once. The V call is TRBV4-3, the J call TRBJ1-4; 8 nucleotides agree with TRBD1. The CDR3 contains 18 residues. With V trimmed by 4 bases and J by 2 bases, 12 bases remained unmatched. The V gene's germline CDR1 is LGHNA and CDR2 YSLEER. The CDR3 sequence: CASSLSYRGAYTNEKLFF. DNA for the CDR3: TGCGCCAGCAGCCTAAGTTACAGGGGGGCATACACTAATGAAAAACTGTTTTTT.

The chain employs TRBV7-9 and TRBJ2-3, with D perhaps matching TRBD2 (5 bases). Trimming stripped 5 bases from V and 0 bases from J, with 12 bases between. From germline, CDR1 is SEHNR and CDR2 FQNEAQ (reference sequence). There are 15 residues in the CDR3. CDR3 sequence (DNA): TGTGCCAGCAGCCCGGACTCCCCGAGCACAGATACGCAGTATTTT. The encoded protein is CASSPDSPSTDTQYF.

This chain connects TRBV5-4 to TRBJ1-1; perhaps TRBD1 as D (5 bases). Germline V CDR1 and CDR2: SGHNT, YYREEE (reference sequence). The CDR3 runs to 13 residues. The germline V and J ends were trimmed by 1 base and 8 bases, with 12 bases remaining between them. The CDR3 loop reads CASSLSGVREAFF. The CDR3 DNA reads as TGTGCCAGCAGCTTGTCGGGGGTACGGGAAGCTTTCTTT.

The chain couples TRBV6-5 to TRBJ1-2; D gene ambiguous. The CDR3 has 13 residues. The germline gives CDR1 MNHEY, CDR2 SVGAGI. Trimming cost V 4 bases and J 8 bases, with 14 bases left between them. DNA for the CDR3: TGTGCCAGCAGTTCCGGTCTGGGAGACGGCTACACCTTC. Translating it yields CASSSGLGDGYTF.

V gene TRBV6-5 combines with J gene TRBJ2-1, with unresolved D. V was shortened by 6 bases and J by 6 bases, with 18 bases between the two germline ends. CDR1 is MNHEY, CDR2 SVGAGI, per germline. The CDR3 sequence is 15 residues long. CDR3 residues: CASSQPVAASNEQFF. CDR3 sequence (DNA): TGTGCCAGCAGCCAACCGGTGGCCGCTAGCAATGAGCAGTTCTTC.

The rearrangement joins TRBV29-1 to TRBJ1-3; TRBD1 agrees at 8 bases. The germline V gene has CDR1 SQVTM and CDR2 ANQGSEA. V lost 5 bases to trimming and J lost 4 bases; unmatched junction nucleotides: 19. The CDR3 is made up of 18 amino acids. CDR3 sequence reads: CSVRLAFDRGSSGNTIYF. In nucleotides, the CDR3 is TGCAGCGTTCGATTAGCCTTTGACAGGGGTAGTTCGGGAAACACCATATATTTT.

CDR3 residues: CASSYTWGLGTQYF. DNA of the CDR3: TGTGCCAGCAGTTACACTTGGGGCCTTGGGACCCAGTACTTC. V usage is TRBV6-6 and J usage is TRBJ2-5, with a tentative D call TRBD1 (5 bases). Trimming took 2 bases from V and 7 from J, leaving 14 bases between them. CDR3 length: 14 amino acids. Germline V CDR1 and CDR2: MNHNY, SVGAGI (reference sequence).

The genes are TRBV4-3 and TRBJ1-3, with D tentatively TRBD1 (5 bases). Germline V gene sequence: CDR1 LGHNA, CDR2 YSLEER. Between the trimmed V and J ends, which lost 0 bases and 1 base, there was a span of 16 bases. The CDR3 sequence is 18 residues long. CDR3 amino acids: CASSQEPPRAGSGNTIYF. Here the CDR3 DNA reads TGCGCCAGCAGCCAAGAACCCCCCAGGGCGGGATCTGGAAACACCATATATTTT.